This T cell receptor (beta chain) was captured in a study of a mutant IDH1 vaccine in newly diagnosed glioma. The wider study: Patients' prior therapy spanned radiotherapy, temozolomide, or both; most underwent both.

Only in-frame clones appear in the TCRdb table, and some are missing; sequencing was by immunoSEQ multiplex PCR. This sample has roughly 31,000 clones, with roughly 80% found just once. CDR1 is SGHTA and CDR2 is FQGNSA in the germline V gene. The CDR3 runs 13 residues. V was pared by 5 bases and J by 5 bases, with 5 bases of the junction left unmatched. Concerning this clone: Its antigen is unknown.

The time point: week 47, end of study. The study gave 300 ug of mutant IDH1 20-mer peptide per vaccine dose, with topical imiquimod. Eight vaccinations reached patients in weeks 1, 3, 5, 7, 11, 15, 19 and 23. The starting material was PBMCs, obtained from a glioma patient whose treatment included an IDH1 peptide vaccine. The receptor was derived from a man younger than 45 with glioma. The rearrangement links TRBV7-2 to TRBJ1-1; 7 nucleotides align to TRBD1. Written as DNA, the CDR3 is TGTGCCAGCAGCCAGGGACAGAGGACTGAAGCTTTCTTT. Encoded protein: CASSQGQRTEAFF.